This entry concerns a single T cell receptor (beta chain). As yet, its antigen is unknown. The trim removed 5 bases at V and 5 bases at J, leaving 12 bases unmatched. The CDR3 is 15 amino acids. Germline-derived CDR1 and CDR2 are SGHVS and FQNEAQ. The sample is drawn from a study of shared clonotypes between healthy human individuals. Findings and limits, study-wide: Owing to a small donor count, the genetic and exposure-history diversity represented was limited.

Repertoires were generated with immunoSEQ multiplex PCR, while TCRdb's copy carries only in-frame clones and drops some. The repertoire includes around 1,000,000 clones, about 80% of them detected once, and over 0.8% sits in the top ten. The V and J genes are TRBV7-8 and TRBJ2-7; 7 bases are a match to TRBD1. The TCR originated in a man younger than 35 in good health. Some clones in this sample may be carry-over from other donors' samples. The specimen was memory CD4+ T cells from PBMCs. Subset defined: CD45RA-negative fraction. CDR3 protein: CASSIGQVTGNEQYF. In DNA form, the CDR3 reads TGTGCCAGCAGCATCGGACAGGTTACAGGGAACGAGCAGTACTTC.